A selection of T cell receptor beta chains follows, all from one sample in a study of T cells in localized non-small cell lung cancer. Only in-frame clones appear in the TCRdb table, and some are missing; sequencing was by immunoSEQ multiplex PCR. Of tens of thousands of clones listed, approximately 85% are singletons. The sample was peripheral blood, taken before any cancer treatment. These receptors were obtained from a man between 35 and 75 years old with stage I lung adenocarcinoma. Both conserved end residues are part of each CDR3. A D gene is named only where the DNA matches it firmly. Size is omitted from some rows. Given values are once, few, many or a class for expanded clones.

clone size	D gene	V gene	J gene	CDR3 DNA	CDR3 protein
once	NA	TRBV2	TRBJ2-7	TGTGCCAGCAGAAGAGAGGGATCCTACGAGCAGTACTTC	CASRREGSYEQYF
NA	TRBD2	TRBV7-9	TRBJ2-7	TGTGCCAGCAGACAGAGCGGGGATTTCTCCTACGAGCAGTACTTC	CASRQSGDFSYEQYF
NA	NA	TRBV9	TRBJ1-3	TGTGCCAGCAGCGTAGCCGGGGACGGACGCTCTGGAAACACCATATATTTT	CASSVAGDGRSGNTIYF
NA	NA	TRBV5-1	TRBJ2-3	TGCGCCAGCAGCCTCGCAGTAATGAGGACAGATACGCAGTATTTT	CASSLAVMRTDTQYF
few	NA	TRBV7-2	TRBJ1-3	TGTGCCAGCAGCTTAGGAACGGCCAGCTCTGGAAACACCATATATTTT	CASSLGTASSGNTIYF
once	NA	TRBV29-1	TRBJ2-7	TGCAGCGTTGTCTCCCGGGCGTTCTACGGGGGTTCGTACGAGCAGTACTTC	CSVVSRAFYGGSYEQYF
NA	TRBD1	TRBV6-5	TRBJ1-2	TGTGCCAGCAGCAGGGACAGCCGCGGCTACACCTTC	CASSRDSRGYTF
NA	NA	TRBV18	TRBJ1-1	TGTGCCAGCTCACCCCTTTCCGGGACGGTGAACACTGAAGCTTTCTTT	CASSPLSGTVNTEAFF
NA	NA	TRBV5-4	TRBJ2-7	TGTGCCAGCAGCCTGGGTCGGGGCGGAGACTCCTACGAGCAGTACTTC	CASSLGRGGDSYEQYF
NA	NA	TRBV19	TRBJ1-5	TGTGCCAGTAAGGGGGGGCAGTATAGCAATCAGCCCCAGCATTTT	CASKGGQYSNQPQHF
NA	TRBD2	TRBV9	TRBJ2-7	TGTGCCAGCAGCGAGAGCCCAATAGCGGGAGGGTTTTACGAGCAGTACTTC	CASSESPIAGGFYEQYF
NA	NA	TRBV5-3	TRBJ1-4	TGTGCCAGAAGCGAGGACAGTTTGCTGAATGAAAAACTGTTTTTT	CARSEDSLLNEKLFF
NA	TRBD2	TRBV5-1	TRBJ2-1	TGCGCCAGCAGCTTGGGTAGCGGGATGTACAATGAGCAGTTCTTC	CASSLGSGMYNEQFF
NA	TRBD1	TRBV5-1	TRBJ1-2	TGCGCCAGCAGCCCCGGACAGGGGCACTATGGCTACACCTTC	CASSPGQGHYGYTF
NA	NA	TRBV6-1	TRBJ1-4	TGTGCCAGCAGTTGGGACCGCGGGGGACAACTGTTTTTT	CASSWDRGGQLFF
NA	TRBD2	TRBV19	TRBJ2-1	TGTGCCAGTAGAACCGGGACTAGCGGGGAGGGGGAGCAGTTCTTC	CASRTGTSGEGEQFF
NA	NA	TRBV5-4	TRBJ1-2	TGTGCCAGCAGCTTGGACAGGGTAGGGGATGGCTACACCTTC	CASSLDRVGDGYTF
NA	NA	TRBV10-2	TRBJ1-5	TGCGCCAGCAGTGACTGGGGACTGAGCAATCAGCCCCAGCATTTT	CASSDWGLSNQPQHF
NA	TRBD1	TRBV6-6	TRBJ1-6	TGTGCCAGCAGTTTCCGACAGGGAGATTCACCCCTCCACTTT	CASSFRQGDSPLHF
NA	NA	TRBV27	TRBJ2-7	TGTGCCAGCAGTTTACGGTCCCTCGGGGGCGAGCAGTACTTC	CASSLRSLGGEQYF
NA	NA	TRBV2	TRBJ1-5	TGTGCCAGCAGTGTGGACGGAAATCAGCCCCAGCATTTT	CASSVDGNQPQHF
NA	NA	TRBV4-1	TRBJ1-2	TGCGCCAGCAGCCAAGGTCCCTCCGACAGCTATGGCTACACCTTC	CASSQGPSDSYGYTF
NA	TRBD1	TRBV2	TRBJ2-2	TGTGCCGGGGGACAGGGCCTCGGGGAGCTGTTTTTT	CAGGQGLGELFF
once	TRBD1	TRBV13	TRBJ2-7	TGTGCCAGCAGCTTTGCGACTGGACAGGGGATCATCCACGAGCAGTACTTC	CASSFATGQGIIHEQYF
NA	TRBD2	TRBV19	TRBJ2-1	TGTGCCAGTAGTATCTCGGGACTATACTACAATGAGCAGTTCTTC	CASSISGLYYNEQFF
medium-sized	NA	TRBV13	TRBJ1-1	TGTGCCAGCAGCTTAGTGTTGGCAGGGGAGACTGAAGCTTTCTTT	CASSLVLAGETEAFF
NA	TRBD1	TRBV7-9	TRBJ2-5	TGTGCCAGCAGCTACCAGGGGACAGCTTGGTCAGAGACCCAGTACTTC	CASSYQGTAWSETQYF
few	TRBD2	TRBV14	TRBJ2-1	TGTGCCAGCAGCCAAGGGTGGGGGACTAGCGGCCACAATGAGCAGTTCTTC	CASSQGWGTSGHNEQFF
NA	TRBD2	TRBV13	TRBJ2-5	TGTGCCAGCAGCCGAAGAGGCGGGGGGAGTCAAGAGACCCAGTACTTC	CASSRRGGGSQETQYF
NA	NA	TRBV10-3	TRBJ1-1	TGTGCCATCAGTGACCTGGGGGGAGGGGGCACTGAAGCTTTCTTT	CAISDLGGGGTEAFF
NA	TRBD1	TRBV28	TRBJ1-2	TGTGCCAGCAGCCGGGACAGGGACTACTATGGCTACACCTTC	CASSRDRDYYGYTF
once	NA	TRBV4-1	TRBJ2-7	TGCGCCAGCAGCCAAGAATTGAACGGGGATGACCTACACTACGAGCAGTACTTC	CASSQELNGDDLHYEQYF
NA	TRBD1	TRBV28	TRBJ2-1	TGTGCCAGCAGTTTTGGACTGACAGGGTACAATGAGCAGTTCTTC	CASSFGLTGYNEQFF
NA	NA	TRBV5-7	TRBJ1-2	TGTGCCAGCAGCTTGGGGGGGGGAGGGGACTATGGCTACACCTTC	CASSLGGGGDYGYTF
NA	NA	TRBV9	TRBJ1-2	TGTGCCAGCAGCAACCGGGATCCCTATGGCTACACCTTC	CASSNRDPYGYTF
NA	NA	TRBV6-6	TRBJ1-5	TGTGCCAGCAGCGACTCCCATAGCAATCAGCCCCAGCATTTT	CASSDSHSNQPQHF
NA	NA	TRBV18	TRBJ1-3	TGTGCCAGCTCACAACTTACAGGGCTTTCTGGAAACACCATATATTTT	CASSQLTGLSGNTIYF
NA	TRBD2	TRBV19	TRBJ2-2	TGTGCCAGTACCGGGAGGGCTAGCGGGAGGTCAGGCACCGGGGAGCTGTTTTTT	CASTGRASGRSGTGELFF
NA	TRBD1	TRBV29-1	TRBJ1-1	TGCAGCGTACCGGGACAGGGGAGGAACACTGAAGCTTTCTTT	CSVPGQGRNTEAFF
NA	NA	TRBV2	TRBJ1-5	TGTGCCAGCAGAGGCGAAAGGCAGCCCCAGCATTTT	CASRGERQPQHF
once	TRBD1	TRBV11-1	TRBJ1-1	TGTGCCAGCAGCTCCACAGGGGGTTGGGGCACTGAAGCTTTCTTT	CASSSTGGWGTEAFF
NA	NA	TRBV10-2	TRBJ1-3	TGCGCCAGCAGTGAGTCGGGGGTCCCGACTGTATATTTT	CASSESGVPTVYF
NA	TRBD1	TRBV10-3	TRBJ1-1	TGTGCCATCAGTGAAGGCCACCAGGGGGTGGCTTTCTTT	CAISEGHQGVAFF